This TCR beta chain appears in the sequencing data of a study of blood T cell repertoires in COVID-19. Generated by immunoSEQ multiplex PCR, the TCRdb table keeps only in-frame clones and is missing some. The sample shows some 150,000 clones, over 75% of them seen only once. With 2 bases removed from V and 0 bases from J, the gap between germline ends came to 11 bases. The CDR3 sequence is 16 residues long. Germline CDR1 and CDR2: MNHEY and SVGAGI. Sequenced sample: peripheral blood. The chain employs TRBV6-5 and TRBJ2-1; maybe TRBD2 (5 bases). This sequence originates from a woman aged 40 to 49 with acute or convalescent COVID-19. CDR3 sequence (DNA): TGTGCCAGCAGTTACGAGGGCAGGAGCTCCTACAATGAGCAGTTCTTC. Amino acids: CASSYEGRSSYNEQFF.